The rows below give T cell receptor beta chains drawn from one sample of a study of OX40 agonist ivuxolimab in advanced cancers. Some clones are missing from TCRdb's copy, which holds only in-frame ones; the method was immunoSEQ multiplex PCR. The data show some 99,000 clones, 87% seen once. The sequencing used CD4+ or CD8+ T cells sorted from blood, collected in a trial of the OX40 agonist ivuxolimab. All receptors derive from an adult with an advanced solid tumor such as melanoma, head and neck, liver or kidney cancer. The CDR3 runs from the conserved cysteine through the conserved F or W. Fields, in order: D gene, J gene, V gene, clone size, CDR3 DNA, CDR3 protein. D genes are given only for firm matches. Only some rows state a clone size, as once, few, many or a class for expanded clones.

D: TRBD2
J: TRBJ2-1
V: TRBV11-1
size: .
DNA: TGTGCCAGCAGCACAAGTGGGGGACTAGCGAGAGAGCAGTTCTTC
CDR3: CASSTSGGLAREQFF

D: .
J: TRBJ2-2
V: TRBV19
size: .
DNA: TGTGCCAGTAGTATGGACATAGTAACCGGGGAGCTGTTTTTT
CDR3: CASSMDIVTGELFF

D: .
J: TRBJ2-7
V: TRBV9
size: .
DNA: TGTGCCAGCAGCGTAGATCACGACGTTTCGACCTACGAGCAGTACTTC
CDR3: CASSVDHDVSTYEQYF

D: TRBD1
J: TRBJ1-2
V: TRBV11-2
size: .
DNA: TGTGCCAGCAGCTTAGCGGGACAGGGGCCCTATGGCTACACCTTC
CDR3: CASSLAGQGPYGYTF

D: .
J: TRBJ2-2
V: TRBV11-1
size: .
DNA: TGTGCCAGCAGCCAAACGTTGTGGACCGGGGAGCTGTTTTTT
CDR3: CASSQTLWTGELFF

D: .
J: TRBJ2-2
V: TRBV7-2
size: .
DNA: TGTGCCAGCAGCTTTCTCCTGGGGGTGGGGAACACCGGGGAGCTGTTTTTT
CDR3: CASSFLLGVGNTGELFF

D: .
J: TRBJ1-2
V: TRBV7-3
size: .
DNA: TGTGCCAGCAGCTCACATTATGGCTACACCTTC
CDR3: CASSSHYGYTF

D: .
J: TRBJ2-1
V: TRBV7-3
size: .
DNA: TGTGCCAGCAGCGATCGGGGACTGGGTTACAATGAGCAGTTCTTC
CDR3: CASSDRGLGYNEQFF

D: .
J: TRBJ1-1
V: TRBV19
size: .
DNA: TGTGCCATCAGTGGGGGGATGAACACTGAAGCTTTCTTT
CDR3: CAISGGMNTEAFF

D: .
J: TRBJ2-5
V: TRBV6-4
size: few
DNA: TGTGCCAGCAGTCCGGGTTGGAGGTTGGGGCAAGAGACCCAGTACTTC
CDR3: CASSPGWRLGQETQYF

D: TRBD1
J: TRBJ1-6
V: TRBV11-2
size: .
DNA: TGTGCCAGCAGATTCGACAGGGCCACGAATTCACCCCTCCACTTT
CDR3: CASRFDRATNSPLHF

D: .
J: TRBJ2-1
V: TRBV4-1
size: .
DNA: TGCGCCAGCAGCCAAGAGTCTAGCGCAAACTCCTACAATGAGCAGTTCTTC
CDR3: CASSQESSANSYNEQFF